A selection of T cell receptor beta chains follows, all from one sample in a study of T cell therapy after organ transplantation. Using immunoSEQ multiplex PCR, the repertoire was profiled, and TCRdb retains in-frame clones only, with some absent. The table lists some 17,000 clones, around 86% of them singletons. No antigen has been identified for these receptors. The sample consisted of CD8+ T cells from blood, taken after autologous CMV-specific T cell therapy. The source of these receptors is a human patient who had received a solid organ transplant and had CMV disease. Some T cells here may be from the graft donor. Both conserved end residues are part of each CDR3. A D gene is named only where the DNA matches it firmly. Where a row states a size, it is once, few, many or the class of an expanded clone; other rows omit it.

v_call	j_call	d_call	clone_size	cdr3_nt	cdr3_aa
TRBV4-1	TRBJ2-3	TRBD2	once	TGCGCCAGCAGCCTTTTAGCGGGAGGGAGTGGAGATACGCAGTATTTT	CASSLLAGGSGDTQYF
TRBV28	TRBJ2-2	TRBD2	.	TGTGCCAGCAGTTTAGGGACTAGCGGAAACACCGGGGAGCTGTTTTTT	CASSLGTSGNTGELFF
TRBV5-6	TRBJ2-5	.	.	TGTGCCAGCAGCTTGGATTCCGGGTGGGAGACCCAGTACTTC	CASSLDSGWETQYF
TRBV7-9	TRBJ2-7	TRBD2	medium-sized	TGTGCCAGCAGTCAAGACTCTGGACTAGCGGGCTACGAGCAGTACTTC	CASSQDSGLAGYEQYF
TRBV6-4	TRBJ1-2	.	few	TGTGCCAGCAGTGACTCAGAGGGTACCTATGGCTACACCTTC	CASSDSEGTYGYTF
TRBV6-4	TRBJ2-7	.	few	TGTGCCAGCAGTGATTTGGGGCTATACGAATTCGACGAGCAGTACTTC	CASSDLGLYEFDEQYF
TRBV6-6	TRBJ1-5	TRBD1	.	TGTGCCAGCAGCCACAGGGGCGGCAATCAGCCCCAGCATTTT	CASSHRGGNQPQHF
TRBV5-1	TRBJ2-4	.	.	TGCGCCAGCAGCCACCGGGGAAAGTACTTC	CASSHRGKYF
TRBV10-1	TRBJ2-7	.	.	TGCGCCAGCAGGACAACACCTTTCTACGAGCAGTACTTC	CASRTTPFYEQYF
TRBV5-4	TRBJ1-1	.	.	TGTGCCAGCAGCTTGGATAGGACAGTGAACACTGAAGCTTTCTTT	CASSLDRTVNTEAFF
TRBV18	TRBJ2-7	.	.	TGTGCCAGCTCACCAATCCAAGACTTCCCCTACGAGCAGTACTTC	CASSPIQDFPYEQYF
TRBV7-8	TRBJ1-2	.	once	TGTGCCAGCAGCTTATTAGTACAGTCGTATGGCTACACCTTC	CASSLLVQSYGYTF
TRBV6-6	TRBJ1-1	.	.	TGTGCCAGCAGCCCACGGACAGCGAGCACTGAAGCTTTCTTT	CASSPRTASTEAFF
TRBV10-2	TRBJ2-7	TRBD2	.	TGCGCCAGCGGAGACCCGGGACTAGCGACCTCCTACGAGCAGTACTTC	CASGDPGLATSYEQYF
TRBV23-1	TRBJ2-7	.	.	TGCGCCAGTCCCAGTCAAAAAATTATTACCTACGAGCAGTACTTC	CASPSQKIITYEQYF
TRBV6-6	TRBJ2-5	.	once	TGTGCCAGCAGTTACTCGTTACGGGGAGGTGAGACCCAGTACTTC	CASSYSLRGGETQYF
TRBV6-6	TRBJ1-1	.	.	TGTGCCAGCAGCCTACAGGAGGACACTGAAGCTTTCTTT	CASSLQEDTEAFF
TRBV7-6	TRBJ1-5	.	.	TGTGCCAGCAGCTTAGGACAGGACAATCAGCCCCAGCATTTT	CASSLGQDNQPQHF
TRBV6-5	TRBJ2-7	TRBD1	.	TGTGCCAGCAGTTACGGACAGGGACCTTACGAGCAGTACTTC	CASSYGQGPYEQYF
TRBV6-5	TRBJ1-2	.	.	TGTGCCAGCAGTCCCCACGGGAGATCTCGCTACACCTTC	CASSPHGRSRYTF
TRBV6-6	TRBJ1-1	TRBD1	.	TGTGCCAGCAGGATATTACATCCCAGGGGGCAGGGTGAAGCTTTCTTT	CASRILHPRGQGEAFF
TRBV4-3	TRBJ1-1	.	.	TGCGCCAGCAGCCAAGATTGGAGGGACCGGAACACTGAAGCTTTCTTT	CASSQDWRDRNTEAFF
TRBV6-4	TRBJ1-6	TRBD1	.	TGTGCCAGCAGTGACTCGACAGGGGGCAATTCACCCCTCCACTTT	CASSDSTGGNSPLHF
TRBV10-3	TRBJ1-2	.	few	TGTGCCATCAGTGAGTCAGAGTCTAACTATGGCTACACCTTC	CAISESESNYGYTF
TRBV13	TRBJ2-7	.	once	TGTGCCAGCAGCCCCCCCAGTATTGTCGAGCAGTACTTC	CASSPPSIVEQYF
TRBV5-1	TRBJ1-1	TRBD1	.	TGCGCCAGCAGCGCCGGACAGGGCGCCACTGAAGCTTTCTTT	CASSAGQGATEAFF
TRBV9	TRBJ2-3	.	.	TGTGCCAGCAGCGTAGCTTGGGACCCCCGCACAGATACGCAGTATTTT	CASSVAWDPRTDTQYF
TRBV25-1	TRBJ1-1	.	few	TGTGCCAGCAGTTTGATGGGTCGGGGGACTGAAGCTTTCTTT	CASSLMGRGTEAFF
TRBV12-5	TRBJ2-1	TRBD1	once	TGTGCTAGTGGTTTGAACAGGGGGCCACACTACAATGAGCAGTTCTTC	CASGLNRGPHYNEQFF
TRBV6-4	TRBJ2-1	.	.	TGTGCCAGCAGTGACTCATTATCGCGTACTAGCAGTGAGCAGTTCTTC	CASSDSLSRTSSEQFF
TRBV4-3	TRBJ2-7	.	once	TGCGCCAGCAGCCCTTATGTGGGGCCAAACTACGAGCAGTACTTC	CASSPYVGPNYEQYF
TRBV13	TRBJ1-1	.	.	TGTGCCAGCAGCTCCCAATGGGGGTGGGGAAACACTGAAGCTTTCTTT	CASSSQWGWGNTEAFF
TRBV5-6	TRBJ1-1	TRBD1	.	TGTGCCAGCAGCACCACAGGGGGCATTTCTGAAGCTTTCTTT	CASSTTGGISEAFF
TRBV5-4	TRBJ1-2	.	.	TGTGCCAGCAGGGTCGACAGCCTCTATGGCTACACCTTC	CASRVDSLYGYTF
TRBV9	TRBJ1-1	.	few	TGTGCCAGCAGCGCCTCCCGTCAGGGTGAAGCTTTCTTT	CASSASRQGEAFF
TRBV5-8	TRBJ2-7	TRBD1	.	TGTGCCAGCAGCTCCCGGGACAGGGGGCGTAGCTCCTACGAGCAGTACTTC	CASSSRDRGRSSYEQYF
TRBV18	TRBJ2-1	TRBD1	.	TGTGCCAGCTCACTTGGACAGGGTGTGGTTGAGCAGTTCTTC	CASSLGQGVVEQFF
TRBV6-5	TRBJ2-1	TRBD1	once	TGTGCCAGCAGGGAAGACAGGGGGTTAAATGAGCAGTTCTTC	CASREDRGLNEQFF
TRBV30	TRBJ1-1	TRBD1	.	TGTGCCTGGGAGAGGACAGGGAACACTGAAGCTTTCTTT	CAWERTGNTEAFF
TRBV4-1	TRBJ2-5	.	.	TGCGCCAGCAGCCTGCAGATAAGGATCGAAGAGACCCAGTACTTC	CASSLQIRIEETQYF
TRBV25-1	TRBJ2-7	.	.	TGTGCCAGCAGGTCAGTCGGGACCTACGAGCAGTACTTC	CASRSVGTYEQYF
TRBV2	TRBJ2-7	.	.	TGTGCCAGCAGTGAGGGGATAGCGGCGTCCTACGAGCAGTACTTC	CASSEGIAASYEQYF
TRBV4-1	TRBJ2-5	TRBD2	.	TGCGCCAGCAGCCAATGGGGGGGGACCCAGTACTTC	CASSQWGGTQYF
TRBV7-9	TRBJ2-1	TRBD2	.	TGTGCCAGCAGCTCAAGGCTAGCGGGAGTGAATGAGCAGTTCTTC	CASSSRLAGVNEQFF
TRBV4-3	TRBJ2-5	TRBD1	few	TGCGCCAGCAGCCAAGATCGGGACAGGGTGGAGACCCAGTACTTC	CASSQDRDRVETQYF
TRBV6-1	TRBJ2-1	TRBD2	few	TGTGCCAGCAGTGAAGGGCTAGCGGGGAGCAATGAGCAGTTCTTC	CASSEGLAGSNEQFF
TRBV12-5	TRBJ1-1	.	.	TGTGCTAGTGGTTTGGTCGATGAAGCTTTCTTT	CASGLVDEAFF
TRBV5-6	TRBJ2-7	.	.	TGTGCCAGCAGCCAAAGTCCCGTTAGCGGCTACGAGCAGTACTTC	CASSQSPVSGYEQYF
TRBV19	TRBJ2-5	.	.	TGTGCCAGTAGTATAGGAGAGGTAGGAGCAGGAGAGACCCAGTACTTC	CASSIGEVGAGETQYF
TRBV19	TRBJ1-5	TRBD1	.	TGTGCCAGTCGGACAGGGGGGCAGCCCCAGCATTTT	CASRTGGQPQHF
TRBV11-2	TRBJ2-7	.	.	TGTGCCAGCAGCCCCCAAACCTACGAGCAGTACTTC	CASSPQTYEQYF
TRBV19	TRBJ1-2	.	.	TGTGCCAGTAGTCGGCAGGAGTATAATGGCTACACCTTC	CASSRQEYNGYTF
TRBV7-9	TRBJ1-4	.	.	TGTGCCAGCAGCTTAGCCCTACAGGAACTGTTTTTT	CASSLALQELFF
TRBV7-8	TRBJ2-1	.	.	TGTGCCAGCAGCCCCCGTGCGGGCCAATACAATGAGCAGTTCTTC	CASSPRAGQYNEQFF
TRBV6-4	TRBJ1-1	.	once	TGTGCCAGCAGTGATGGGGCAGAGGGAACTGAAGCTTTCTTT	CASSDGAEGTEAFF